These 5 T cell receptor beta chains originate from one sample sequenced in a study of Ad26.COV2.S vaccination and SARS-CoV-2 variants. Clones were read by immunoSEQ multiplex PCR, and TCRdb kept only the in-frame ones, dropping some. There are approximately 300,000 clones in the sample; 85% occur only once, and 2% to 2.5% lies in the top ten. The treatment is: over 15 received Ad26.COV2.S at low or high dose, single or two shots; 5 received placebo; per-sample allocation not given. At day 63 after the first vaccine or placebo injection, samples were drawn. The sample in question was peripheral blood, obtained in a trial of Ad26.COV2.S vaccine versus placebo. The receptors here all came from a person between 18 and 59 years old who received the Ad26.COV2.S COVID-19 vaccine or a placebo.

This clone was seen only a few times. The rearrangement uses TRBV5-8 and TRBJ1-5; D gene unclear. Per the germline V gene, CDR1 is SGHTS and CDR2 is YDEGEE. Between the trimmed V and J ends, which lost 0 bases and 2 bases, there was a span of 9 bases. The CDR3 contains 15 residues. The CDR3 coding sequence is TGTGCCAGCAGCTTGGCTGGGTTGGGCAATCAGCCCCAGCATTTT. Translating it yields CASSLAGLGNQPQHF. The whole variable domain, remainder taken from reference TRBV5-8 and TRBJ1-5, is EAGVTQSPTHLIKTRGQQATLRCSPISGHTSVYWYQQALGLGLQFLLWYDEGEERNRGNFPPRFSGRQFPNYSSELNVNALELEDSALYLCASSLAGLGNQPQHFGDGTRLSIL.

The CDR3 DNA reads TGTGCCAGCAGTTGGACTAGCGGTGACACAGATACGCAGTATTTT. Residues: CASSWTSGDTDTQYF. The chain combines TRBV2 with TRBJ2-3; 10 nucleotides align to TRBD2. The CDR3 is made up of 15 amino acids. The V gene's germline CDR1 is SNHLY and CDR2 FYNNEI. With 5 bases clipped from V and 2 bases from J, the junction kept 4 bases outside the gene matches. Full variable domain (rest looked up from reference TRBV2 and TRBJ2-3): EPEVTQTPSHQVTQMGQEVILRCVPISNHLYFYWYRQILGQKVEFLVSFYNNEISEKSEIFDDQFSVERPDGSNFTLKIRSTKLEDSAMYFCASSWTSGDTDTQYFGPGTRLTVL.

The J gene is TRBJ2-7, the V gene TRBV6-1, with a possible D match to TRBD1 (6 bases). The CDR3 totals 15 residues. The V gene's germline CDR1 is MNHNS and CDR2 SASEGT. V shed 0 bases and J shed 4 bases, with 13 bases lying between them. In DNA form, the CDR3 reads TGTGCCAGCAGTGAAGCCCCCAGGGGAGATTACGAGCAGTACTTC. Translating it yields CASSEAPRGDYEQYF.

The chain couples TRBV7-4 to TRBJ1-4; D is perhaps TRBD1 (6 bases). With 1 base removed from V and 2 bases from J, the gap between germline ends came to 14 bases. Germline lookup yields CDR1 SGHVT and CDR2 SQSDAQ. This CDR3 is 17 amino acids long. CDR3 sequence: CASSLGLQGPTNEKLFF. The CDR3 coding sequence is TGTGCCAGCAGCTTAGGTCTTCAGGGGCCTACTAATGAAAAACTGTTTTTT.

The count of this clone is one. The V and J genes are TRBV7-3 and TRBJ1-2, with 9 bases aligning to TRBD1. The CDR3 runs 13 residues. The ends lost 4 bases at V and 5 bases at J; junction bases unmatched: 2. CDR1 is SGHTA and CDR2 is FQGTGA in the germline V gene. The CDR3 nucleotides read TGTGCCAGCAGCTCCGACAGGGGGTATGGCTACACCTTC. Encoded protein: CASSSDRGYGYTF. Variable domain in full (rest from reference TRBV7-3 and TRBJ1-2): GAGVSQTPSNKVTEKGKYVELRCDPISGHTALYWYRQSLGQGPEFLIYFQGTGAADDSGLPNDRFFAVRPEGSVSTLKIQRTERGDSAVYLCASSSDRGYGYTFGSGTRLTVV.